This T cell receptor beta chain stems from a study of beta chain features in type 1 diabetes. Study-wide results and caveats: Significant though moderate, a shortening of TCRB CDR3s appeared in all four CD4+ subsets of Type 1 diabetes patients. Within patients, naive, central memory and Treg TCRB repertoires seemed more similar than within healthy donors. VDJ junctions in type 1 diabetes patients carried more deletions and fewer insertions.

Expressed TCRB transcripts were sequenced because the isolated RNA had all been reverse transcribed beforehand. Profiling relied on immunoSEQ multiplex PCR, and the TCRdb table lists in-frame clones only, not all of them. The repertoire holds about 160,000 clones, with about 7.9% as singletons. The germline V gene has CDR1 MNHNS and CDR2 SASEGT. The length of the CDR3 is 14 residues. V lost 2 bases and J lost 3, with 10 bases in between. A word on this clone: The target antigen is unknown.

The sequenced sample consisted of central memory CD4+ T cells from blood. This clonotype was sampled from a man aged 18 to 35 with type 1 diabetes. The chain is built from TRBV6-1 and TRBJ1-1; D call uncertain. For the CDR3, the DNA is TGTGCCAGCAGTGAACGACTTGTTGACACTGAAGCTTTCTTT. It codes for CASSERLVDTEAFF.